The 21 T cell receptor beta chains below were found in one sample sequenced in a study of T cells in Graves' hyperthyroidism and ophthalmopathy. The CDR3 regions of TCR beta were amplified from RNA transcripts. Primed by the HTBI set, a first-round RT-PCR was run on the TCR CDR3. TCRdb fed the multiplex PCR reads into MiXCR, producing one record per CDR3 protein. The sample yields about 510,000 distinct CDR3 sequences, 12% to 15% seen once. The sample consisted of blood. The source of these receptors is a woman in her forties with Graves' hyperthyroidism.

About this clonotype: One base away lies a much larger clone, so this may be a sequencing read error. The chain recombines TRBV3-1 with TRBJ2-2, with D perhaps TRBD1 (6 bases). The germline CDR1 and CDR2 sequences are LGHDT and YNNKEL (reference sequence). The CDR3 sequence is 14 residues long. The DNA of the CDR3 is TGTGCCAGCGGCCAAGAAGGGACAAACGGGGAGCTGTTTTTT. Amino acid sequence: CASGQEGTNGELFF.

This clonotype has a count of ten or more. The V call is TRBV13, the J call TRBJ2-7; 9 nucleotides align to TRBD2. From germline, CDR1 is PRHDT and CDR2 FYEKMQ (reference sequence). This CDR3 comprises 15 residues. The trim removed 7 bases at V and 2 bases at J, leaving 9 bases unmatched. CDR3 in amino acids: CASTRGGGDTYEQYF. CDR3 in DNA: TGTGCCAGCACTCGCGGCGGGGGGGACACCTACGAGCAGTACTTC. Combining the CDR3 with reference TRBV13 and TRBJ2-7 gives the whole variable domain AAGVIQSPRHLIKEKRETATLKCYPIPRHDTVYWYQQGPGQDPQFLISFYEKMQSDKGSIPDRFSAQQFSDYHSELNMSSLELGDSALYFCASTRGGGDTYEQYFGPGTRLTVT.

Here the CDR3 reads CASSLAGGLGPDEKLFF. Here the CDR3 DNA reads TGCGCCAGCAGCTTGGCCGGGGGCCTCGGGCCGGATGAAAAACTGTTTTTT. V is TRBV5-1 and J is TRBJ1-4; TRBD1 might be the D (6 bases). This CDR3 spans 17 amino acids. Germline V gene sequence: CDR1 SGHRS, CDR2 YFSETQ. Trimming cost V 0 bases and J 6 bases, with 18 bases left between them.

Many counts were recorded for this clonotype. This chain joins TRBV20-1 and TRBJ1-1; no firm D call. The CDR3 is made up of 11 amino acids. CDR1 is DFQATT and CDR2 is SNEGSKA in the germline V gene (reference sequence). The V and J ends lost 6 bases and 0 bases respectively, with 5 bases between them. The CDR3: CSAYMNTEAFF. CDR3 sequence (DNA): TGCAGTGCCTATATGAACACTGAAGCTTTCTTT.

This clonotype was detected many times. V gene TRBV12-3 or TRBV12-4 combines with J gene TRBJ2-5; 10 bases are shared with TRBD2. V lost 5 bases, J lost 7 bases, and 10 bases stayed unmatched. This CDR3 spans 15 amino acids. DNA of the CDR3: TGTGCCAGCAGTCTAGGGCCAGCGGGAGGGGGGACCCAGTACTTC. Its protein product is CASSLGPAGGGTQYF.

In its sample, this clonotype was seen many times. The gene calls are TRBV6-1 and TRBJ1-3; no reliable D call. Trimming took off 7 bases at V and 0 bases at J, with 13 bases between the two ends. The CDR3 length is 15 residues. The germline gives CDR1 MNHNS, CDR2 SASEGT. The CDR3: CASIITANSGNTIYF. For the CDR3, the DNA is TGTGCCAGCATTATAACAGCTAACTCTGGAAACACCATATATTTT.

This clonotype has at least ten counts. The rearrangement joins TRBV2 to TRBJ2-7, with 10 nucleotides matching TRBD2. Germline CDR1 is SNHLY and CDR2 is FYNNEI. This CDR3 has 16 residues. Trimming removed 6 bases from V and 3 bases from J; junction bases left unmatched: 11. For the CDR3, the DNA is TGTGCCAGCAGGTTGCTAGCGGGAGCTAATTACTACGAGCAGTACTTC. It specifies CASRLLAGANYYEQYF. Filled out from reference TRBV2 and TRBJ2-7, the complete variable domain reads EPEVTQTPSHQVTQMGQEVILRCVPISNHLYFYWYRQILGQKVEFLVSFYNNEISEKSEIFDDQFSVERPDGSNFTLKIRSTKLEDSAMYFCASRLLAGANYYEQYFGPGTRLTVT.

This clonotype was counted ten times or more. The chain joins TRBV2 to TRBJ1-2, with D unresolved. The V gene lost 3 bases and the J gene lost 4 bases, with 9 bases spanning the gap. The CDR3 has 13 amino acids. In germline, CDR1 is SNHLY, CDR2 FYNNEI. CDR3 loop: CASSDWSAYGYTF. In DNA form, the CDR3 reads TGTGCCAGCAGTGATTGGTCAGCCTATGGCTACACCTTC.

The chain employs TRBV28 and TRBJ2-7; 10 positions agree with TRBD2. CDR1 and CDR2 from the germline V gene are MDHEN and SYDVKM. With V trimmed by 3 bases and J by 0 bases, 8 bases remained unmatched. The CDR3 contains 17 residues. The CDR3 protein is CASSFPPLAGVSYEQYF. The CDR3 bases are TGTGCCAGCAGTTTCCCTCCTCTAGCGGGAGTCTCCTACGAGCAGTACTTC.

The chain joins TRBV19 to TRBJ2-3; D gene uncertain. CDR1 is LNHDA and CDR2 is SQIVND in the germline V gene (reference sequence). The CDR3 runs 14 residues. The V end was cut by 6 bases, the J end by 0 bases, with 10 bases between. CDR3 sequence reads: CASSLYLSTDTQYF. CDR3 nucleotide sequence: TGTGCCAGTAGCTTATACCTTAGCACAGATACGCAGTATTTT.

The chain links TRBV5-1 to TRBJ2-2, with TRBD2 matching 12 bases. Germline V lookup: CDR1 SGHRS, CDR2 YFSETQ. J lost 1 base, V lost 4 bases, and 11 bases had no gene match. The CDR3 consists of 19 residues. The CDR3 protein is CASSLSSGTSGLNTGELFF. Here the CDR3 DNA reads TGCGCCAGCAGCCTGAGTTCCGGGACTAGCGGGTTGAACACCGGGGAGCTGTTTTTT. The full variable domain, in which reference TRBV5-1 and TRBJ2-2 provide the parts outside the CDR3, is KAGVTQTPRYLIKTRGQQVTLSCSPISGHRSVSWYQQTPGQGLQFLFEYFSETQRNKGNFPGRFSGRQFSNSRSEMNVSTLELGDSALYLCASSLSSGTSGLNTGELFFGEGSRLTVL.

This clonotype was observed a handful of times. The V gene is TRBV3-1, the J gene TRBJ2-1; D remains unclear. The germline V gene has CDR1 LGHDT and CDR2 YNNKEL (reference sequence). The CDR3 is 16 residues long. V was cut by 4 bases and J by 3 bases, with 16 bases left in between. The CDR3 region has the DNA TGTGCCAGCAGCCGGGGTTCTGTCGTCGTCTACAATGAGCAGTTCTTC. Encoded protein: CASSRGSVVVYNEQFF.

This clonotype has only a few counts. The rearrangement uses TRBV19 and TRBJ1-5, with 7 bases fitting TRBD1. The CDR3 has 16 residues. The V gene's germline CDR1 is LNHDA and CDR2 SQIVND (reference sequence). After removal of 5 bases from V and 2 bases from J, the junction contained 9 bases not matched to a gene. DNA of the CDR3: TGTGCCAGTAGTCCTTCCGACAGGGCGCGCAATCAGCCCCAGCATTTT. Translated: CASSPSDRARNQPQHF.

This clonotype was found many times. A junction end diverges from the germline sequence, so it may reflect a read error. This chain links TRBV5-1 with TRBJ2-5; D gene ambiguous. The CDR3 consists of 12 residues. Per germline, CDR1 SGHRS and CDR2 YFSETQ. The DNA of the CDR3 is TGTGCCAGCAGCTTAGGCCAAGAGACCCAGTACTTC. As protein: CASSLGQETQYF.

This clonotype was observed a handful of times. The chain is built from TRBV4-1 and TRBJ1-4; perhaps TRBD1 as D (5 bases). The germline V gene encodes CDR1 MGHRA and CDR2 YSYEKL. V lost 0 bases, J lost 7 bases, and 9 bases lay in between. The CDR3 sequence is 14 residues long. In nucleotides, the CDR3 is TGCGCCAGCAGCCAAGATAGAGACAGTGAAAAACTGTTTTTT. It encodes CASSQDRDSEKLFF.

This chain connects TRBV12-3 or TRBV12-4 to TRBJ2-1; no definite D call. V lost 5 bases and J 9 bases, leaving 11 bases between the germline ends. The CDR3 is made up of 12 amino acids. This CDR3 is CASSPPGFEQFF. Written as DNA, the CDR3 is TGTGCCAGCAGTCCCCCTGGGTTTGAGCAGTTCTTC.

This clonotype was counted at least ten times. Here the CDR3 reads CSVSRGEKTYEQYF. The DNA of the CDR3 is TGCAGCGTGTCACGGGGGGAGAAGACCTACGAGCAGTACTTC. This chain uses TRBV29-1 with TRBJ2-7; 7 nucleotides align to TRBD2. CDR3 length: 14 amino acids. V dropped 6 bases and J dropped 2; count of bases not matched to a gene: 10. Germline assignment: CDR1 SQVTM and CDR2 ANQGSEA.

The table lists this clonotype with a few counts. The junction shows a germline mismatch at one end, possibly a read error. The rearrangement uses TRBV20-1 and TRBJ2-3, with D maybe TRBD1 (5 bases). Germline values: CDR1 DFQATT, CDR2 SNEGSKA (reference sequence). CDR3 size: 13 residues. CDR3 in amino acids: CSARDSSTDTQYF. The CDR3 DNA reads as TGCAGTGCCAGAGACAGCAGCACAGATACGCAGTATTTT.

This clonotype was recorded many times. The gene calls are TRBV20-1 and TRBJ2-1, with a weak D call TRBD1 (5 bases). The length of the CDR3 is 13 residues. The V end lost 3 bases, the J end lost 9 bases, and 15 bases lay between the germline ends. Per germline, CDR1 DFQATT and CDR2 SNEGSKA (reference sequence). CDR3 in DNA: TGCAGTGCTAGTCGGACACTTTCGGGTGAGCAGTTCTTC. This translates into CSASRTLSGEQFF.

The rearrangement joins TRBV24-1 to TRBJ2-3, with D maybe TRBD1 (6 bases). V was cut by 0 bases and J by 6 bases, with 12 bases left in between. The CDR3 spans 15 residues. Germline V lookup: CDR1 KGHDR, CDR2 SFDVKD. The CDR3 nucleotides are TGTGCCACCAGTGATTTGACAGGGCTTGTGGATACGCAGTATTTT. Translated: CATSDLTGLVDTQYF.

This clonotype has ten or more counts. This chain uses TRBV9 with TRBJ2-3, with a weak D call TRBD2 (6 bases). The ends were cut back, 4 bases at V and 1 base at J, with 13 bases in the middle. CDR3 size: 15 residues. Germline-derived CDR1 and CDR2 are SGDLS and YYNGEE. The CDR3 bases are TGTGCCAGCAGCATGGGAGCGGGTGGCACAGATACGCAGTATTTT. It encodes CASSMGAGGTDTQYF. The full variable domain, with the rest looked up from reference TRBV9 and TRBJ2-3, is DSGVTQTPKHLITATGQRVTLRCSPRSGDLSVYWYQQSLDQGLQFLIQYYNGEERAKGNILERFSAQQFPDLHSELNLSSLELGDSALYFCASSMGAGGTDTQYFGPGTRLTVL.